The 32 T cell receptor beta chains presented below share a single source sample, sequenced in a study of cytomegalovirus exposure and HLA in healthy donors. The study ran its PCR with 60 Vbeta and 13 Jbeta primers. TCRdb keeps only in-frame clones here, not all; method: immunoSEQ multiplex PCR. The table has more than 95,000 clones, 77% seen once. The sample comprised PBMCs. These TCRs come from a woman aged 40 to 50 in good health and CMV-seropositive.

The V gene is TRBV27, the J gene TRBJ1-1; D is ambiguous. Trimming removed 2 bases from V and 1 base from J, with 8 bases in between. Per the germline V gene, CDR1 is MNHEY and CDR2 is SMNVEV (reference sequence). This CDR3 spans 14 amino acids. The CDR3 sequence is CASSLDPGNTEAFF. CDR3 DNA: TGTGCCAGCAGTTTAGATCCGGGGAACACTGAAGCTTTCTTT.

The rearrangement joins TRBV2 to TRBJ1-2; no definite D call. The length of the CDR3 is 13 residues. V dropped 4 bases and J dropped 0 bases, with 6 bases sitting between them. From germline, CDR1 is SNHLY and CDR2 FYNNEI. The CDR3 region is CASSVGANYGYTF. The DNA of the CDR3 is TGTGCCAGCAGTGTTGGAGCTAACTATGGCTACACCTTC. The entire variable domain, with the rest obtained from reference TRBV2 and TRBJ1-2, is as follows: EPEVTQTPSHQVTQMGQEVILRCVPISNHLYFYWYRQILGQKVEFLVSFYNNEISEKSEIFDDQFSVERPDGSNFTLKIRSTKLEDSAMYFCASSVGANYGYTFGSGTRLTVV.

This clone appeared a few times. The rearrangement uses TRBV6-5 and TRBJ2-7; TRBD2 matches 8 bases. The CDR3 is 14 residues long. The junction had 8 bases not matched to a gene; V was cut back by 5 bases and J by 5 bases. Per germline, CDR1 MNHEY and CDR2 SVGAGI. The CDR3 DNA reads TGTGCCAGCAGTGGCCGGACTAGCTGGGACGAGCAGTACTTC. This gives the protein CASSGRTSWDEQYF.

This chain links TRBV27 with TRBJ2-7; 9 positions agree with TRBD1. J gave up 5 bases and V 7 bases, and 9 bases lay outside the gene matches. Per germline, CDR1 MNHEY and CDR2 SMNVEV (reference sequence). This CDR3 has 14 residues. The CDR3 sequence is CASKQGARGHEQYF. The CDR3 region has the DNA TGTGCCAGCAAACAGGGGGCTCGTGGCCACGAGCAGTACTTC.

The chain has TRBV5-1 and TRBJ2-3; the D gene is possibly TRBD2 (6 bases). The CDR3 loop spans 14 amino acids. Trimming removed 2 bases from V and 4 bases from J, with 11 bases in between. Germline lookup yields CDR1 SGHRS and CDR2 YFSETQ. The CDR3 sequence: CASSLTGDADTQYF. CDR3 DNA sequence: TGCGCCAGCAGCTTAACGGGAGACGCAGATACGCAGTATTTT.

This sequence joins TRBV14 and TRBJ1-1, with 7 bases aligning to TRBD1. This CDR3 comprises 14 residues. Germline V lookup: CDR1 SGHDN, CDR2 FVKESK. J was trimmed by 1 base and V by 4 bases; bases with no gene match: 3. This CDR3 is CASSLYRGNTEAFF. In DNA form, the CDR3 reads TGTGCCAGCAGCCTATACAGGGGGAACACTGAAGCTTTCTTT. The full variable domain, completed using reference TRBV14 and TRBJ1-1, is EAGVTQFPSHSVIEKGQTVTLRCDPISGHDNLYWYRRVMGKEIKFLLHFVKESKQDESGMPNNRFLAERTGGTYSTLKVQPAELEDSGVYFCASSLYRGNTEAFFGQGTRLTVV.

The chain has TRBV7-9 and TRBJ2-1; 9 bases are shared with TRBD2. The CDR3 loop spans 16 amino acids. Losses at the gene ends were 5 bases for V and 3 bases for J; bases not matched to a gene: 8. Germline CDR1 SEHNR, CDR2 FQNEAQ (reference sequence). The CDR3 DNA follows: TGTGCCAGCAGCCTGACTAGCGGCCAATTCTACAATGAGCAGTTCTTC. Its translation is CASSLTSGQFYNEQFF. The whole variable domain, filled in from reference TRBV7-9 and TRBJ2-1, reads DTGVSQNPRHKITKRGQNVTFRCDPISEHNRLYWYRQTLGQGPEFLTYFQNEAQLEKSRLLSDRFSAERPKGSFSTLEIQRTEQGDSAMYLCASSLTSGQFYNEQFFGPGTRLTVL.

The chain couples TRBV9 to TRBJ2-5; 8 nucleotides match TRBD2. The ends lost 4 bases at V and 6 bases at J; junction bases unmatched: 8. The CDR3 runs to 14 residues. Germline lookup yields CDR1 SGDLS and CDR2 YYNGEE. The CDR3 nucleotides are TGTGCCAGCAGCTCAGGACTAGCTAGGCAGACCCAGTACTTC. This gives the protein CASSSGLARQTQYF.

V gene TRBV4-2 combines with J gene TRBJ2-4; 7 positions match TRBD1. Per the germline V gene, CDR1 is LGHNA and CDR2 is YNFKEQ. After removal of 4 bases from V and 1 base from J, the junction contained 10 bases not matched to a gene. The CDR3 covers 17 residues. CDR3 residues: CASSPGLTGEAKNIQYF. The CDR3 DNA sequence: TGTGCCAGCAGCCCCGGGCTAACAGGGGAGGCCAAAAACATTCAGTACTTC.

The V call is TRBV5-6, the J call TRBJ1-2; TRBD1 matches at 7 bases. The germline CDR1 and CDR2 sequences are SGHDT and YYEEEE. V dropped 3 bases and J dropped 3; count of bases not matched to a gene: 5. The length of the CDR3 is 14 residues. The chain's CDR3 is CASSSADRYYGYTF. Written as DNA, the CDR3 is TGTGCCAGCAGCTCGGCGGACAGGTACTATGGCTACACCTTC.

The rearrangement joins TRBV6-4 to TRBJ2-7; 7 bases fit TRBD1. Germline V CDR1 and CDR2: MRHNA, SNTAGT. This CDR3 is 15 amino acids long. After removal of 2 bases from V and 4 bases from J, the junction contained 8 bases not matched to a gene. CDR3 sequence: CASSDRDSLRYEQYF. CDR3 DNA: TGTGCCAGCAGTGACCGGGACAGCCTAAGATACGAGCAGTACTTC.

The chain couples TRBV2 to TRBJ2-7, with no clear D. Trimming cost V 6 bases and J 6 bases, with 15 bases left between them. CDR3 length equals 13 residues. Germline V lookup: CDR1 SNHLY, CDR2 FYNNEI. CDR3 in DNA: TGTGCCAGCAGACCCGGCGGAGCCAGCGAGCAGTACTTC. Translation gives CASRPGGASEQYF.

This chain links TRBV5-1 with TRBJ2-3, with 12 bases fitting TRBD1. Germline V lookup: CDR1 SGHRS, CDR2 YFSETQ. J was trimmed by 5 bases and V by 1 base; bases with no gene match: 17. CDR3 length equals 20 residues. The CDR3 spells CASSLPVVGTGGRWVDTQYF. The CDR3 DNA reads TGCGCCAGCAGCTTGCCGGTCGTGGGGACAGGGGGCCGGTGGGTAGATACGCAGTATTTT.

The genes are TRBV4-2 and TRBJ2-7; 10 nucleotides agree with TRBD1. This CDR3 comprises 16 residues. Germline lookup yields CDR1 LGHNA and CDR2 YNFKEQ. V shed 1 base and J 5 bases; nucleotides not matched to a gene: 8. CDR3 coding DNA: TGTGCCAGCAGCCAAGGGACCGGGACAGGGGACCACGAGCAGTACTTC. The encoded protein is CASSQGTGTGDHEQYF.

The chain couples TRBV5-6 to TRBJ2-1; 14 bases are shared with TRBD2. The CDR3 has 19 residues. V shed 3 bases and J 4 bases; nucleotides not matched to a gene: 12. Germline CDR1 and CDR2: SGHDT and YYEEEE. The CDR3 DNA reads as TGTGCCAGCAGCTCCCCTTCCCTCAGGACTAGCGGGGGGTACAATGAGCAGTTCTTC. Residues: CASSSPSLRTSGGYNEQFF.

V gene TRBV16 combines with J gene TRBJ2-7; D possibly corresponds to TRBD1 (5 bases). The CDR3 length is 19 residues. The germline V gene encodes CDR1 KGHSY and CDR2 FQNENV. The V end lost 0 bases, the J end lost 0 bases, and 21 bases lay between the germline ends. The CDR3 region is CASSQSPLLRASRSYEQYF. CDR3 sequence (DNA): TGTGCCAGCAGCCAATCGCCACTACTCAGGGCCTCCCGCTCCTACGAGCAGTACTTC.

The chain recombines TRBV7-9 with TRBJ2-1; TRBD2 aligns across 9 bases. Germline V gene sequence: CDR1 SEHNR, CDR2 FQNEAQ (reference sequence). The CDR3 covers 16 residues. Trimming cost V 8 bases and J 6 bases; bases outside gene matches: 14. For the CDR3, the DNA is TGTGCCAGCCGAATTAGCGGGAGCCCCTATGGCAATGAGCAGTTCTTC. It yields the protein CASRISGSPYGNEQFF.

V and J are TRBV6-5 and TRBJ2-7; D call uncertain. Germline loops: CDR1 MNHEY, CDR2 SVGAGI. The ends were cut back, 5 bases at V and 5 bases at J, with 10 bases in the middle. The CDR3 is 12 residues long. CDR3 coding DNA: TGTGCCAGCAGTCCCAACATCGACGAGCAGTACTTC. Protein: CASSPNIDEQYF.

The rearrangement uses TRBV18 and TRBJ1-5; 7 bases are a match to TRBD1. The V gene's germline CDR1 is KGHSH and CDR2 LQKENI. This CDR3 region has 15 residues. The trim removed 3 bases at V and 4 bases at J, leaving 6 bases unmatched. The CDR3 DNA is TGTGCCAGCTCACCGACAGGGCAGCCGAATCAGCCCCAGCATTTT. Translation: CASSPTGQPNQPQHF.

CDR3 DNA sequence: TGTGCCAGCAGCTCAGGGGACTATGGCTACACCTTC. This sequence encodes CASSSGDYGYTF. The V and J genes are TRBV7-9 and TRBJ1-2; possibly TRBD1 for D (6 bases). V lost 4 bases and J 3 bases, leaving 6 bases between the germline ends. The CDR3 covers 12 residues. Germline V gene sequence: CDR1 SEHNR, CDR2 FQNEAQ (reference sequence).

In DNA, the CDR3 is TGTGCCAGCAGTTTATTTGCAGCGGGGACCTACAATGAGCAGTTCTTC. Its protein product is CASSLFAAGTYNEQFF. The chain carries TRBV27 and TRBJ2-1; TRBD2 agrees at 7 bases. The junction had 5 bases not matched to a gene; V was cut back by 1 base and J by 2 bases. The length of the CDR3 is 16 residues. Germline loops: CDR1 MNHEY, CDR2 SMNVEV (reference sequence).

This chain connects TRBV9 to TRBJ1-2, with D perhaps matching TRBD1 (5 bases). V lost 0 bases and J lost 2, with 14 bases in between. From germline, CDR1 is SGDLS and CDR2 YYNGEE. This CDR3 is 16 amino acids long. CDR3 nucleotides: TGTGCCAGCAGCGTAGAACCGGGGGGGGGAAACTATGGCTACACCTTC. It translates to CASSVEPGGGNYGYTF.

This chain uses TRBV4-2 with TRBJ1-6; D ambiguous. The length of the CDR3 is 14 residues. CDR1 LGHNA and CDR2 YNFKEQ come from the germline V gene. V was cut by 8 bases and J by 0 bases, with 8 bases left in between. Here the CDR3 DNA reads TGTGCCAGCGCAGAGGGCTCCTATAATTCACCCCTCCACTTT. Residues: CASAEGSYNSPLHF.

The chain joins TRBV5-1 to TRBJ2-1; weak D call: TRBD2 (5 bases). The CDR3 is 14 residues long. V lost 4 bases, J lost 0 bases, and 8 bases lay in between. Germline lookup yields CDR1 SGHRS and CDR2 YFSETQ. In DNA, the CDR3 is TGCGCCAGCAGCCCTGGGAGCTCCTACAATGAGCAGTTCTTC. Protein product: CASSPGSSYNEQFF.

The chain is built from TRBV19 and TRBJ1-5, with D possibly matching TRBD1 (6 bases). V shed 7 bases and J shed 2 bases, with 21 bases lying between them. There are 17 residues in the CDR3. The germline gives CDR1 LNHDA, CDR2 SQIVND (reference sequence). CDR3 loop: CASTVSPQGHRNQPQHF. In DNA form, the CDR3 reads TGTGCCAGTACTGTATCTCCACAGGGACATCGCAATCAGCCCCAGCATTTT.

This clone showed up just a few times. This chain connects TRBV11-2 to TRBJ2-1, with 9 bases that match TRBD2. The length of the CDR3 is 13 residues. In germline, CDR1 is SGHAT, CDR2 FQNNGV. V was clipped by 8 bases and J by 4 bases; unmatched bases: 3. The CDR3 nucleotides are TGTGCCAGCCGACTAGCGGAGTACAATGAGCAGTTCTTC. Protein sequence: CASRLAEYNEQFF.

CDR3 in DNA: TGTGCCAGCAGCTTAGGGGGGGTTAACACAGATACGCAGTATTTT. Its protein is CASSLGGVNTDTQYF. The V and J genes are TRBV7-9 and TRBJ2-3; a weak D match, TRBD2 (6 bases). CDR3 length equals 15 residues. Trimming pared 1 base from V and 2 bases from J, leaving 10 bases between. Germline V gives CDR1 SEHNR, CDR2 FQNEAQ (reference sequence). Full variable domain (remainder filled in from reference TRBV7-9 and TRBJ2-3): DTGVSQNPRHKITKRGQNVTFRCDPISEHNRLYWYRQTLGQGPEFLTYFQNEAQLEKSRLLSDRFSAERPKGSFSTLEIQRTEQGDSAMYLCASSLGGVNTDTQYFGPGTRLTVL.

This clone was observed a single time. The chain joins TRBV2 to TRBJ1-1; D is unclear. CDR1 and CDR2 (germline): SNHLY, FYNNEI. The CDR3 totals 13 residues. Trimming took off 4 bases at V and 0 bases at J, with 6 bases between the two ends. The CDR3 DNA is TGTGCCAGCAGTGGAAACTTGAACACTGAAGCTTTCTTT. Protein: CASSGNLNTEAFF.

In DNA, the CDR3 is TGTGCCAGCAGTGACGAACGGACGGGGGATTTGGGGGAGCAGTTCTTC. It yields the protein CASSDERTGDLGEQFF. The rearrangement joins TRBV25-1 to TRBJ2-1; D might be TRBD2 (6 bases). This CDR3 contains 16 residues. Trimming removed 3 bases from V and 10 bases from J, with 22 bases in between. In germline, CDR1 is MGHDK, CDR2 SYGVNS. Complete variable domain (other parts from reference TRBV25-1 and TRBJ2-1): EADIYQTPRYLVIGTGKKITLECSQTMGHDKMYWYQQDPGMELHLIHYSYGVNSTEKGDLSSESTVSRIRTEHFPLTLESARPSHTSQYLCASSDERTGDLGEQFFGPGTRLTVL.

The gene calls are TRBV19 and TRBJ1-3; a weak D match, TRBD1 (6 bases). CDR3 size: 13 residues. Germline-derived CDR1 and CDR2 are LNHDA and SQIVND (reference sequence). V lost 6 bases to trimming and J lost 0 bases, with 6 bases between them. The CDR3 spells CASSRGSGNTIYF. The CDR3 nucleotides read TGTGCCAGTAGCAGGGGCTCTGGAAACACCATATATTTT. The complete variable domain, with remaining parts taken from reference TRBV19 and TRBJ1-3, reads DGGITQSPKYLFRKEGQNVTLSCEQNLNHDAMYWYRQDPGQGLRLIYYSQIVNDFQKGDIAEGYSVSREKKESFPLTVTSAQKNPTAFYLCASSRGSGNTIYFGEGSWLTVV.

The CDR3 reads CASSPTPGTSGGKAYNEQFF. In nucleotides, the CDR3 is TGTGCCAGCAGCCCAACCCCCGGGACTAGCGGGGGGAAAGCCTACAATGAGCAGTTCTTC. This rearrangement joins TRBV9 to TRBJ2-1; 15 bases are shared with TRBD2. The CDR3 has 20 amino acids. J was trimmed by 2 bases and V by 4 bases; bases with no gene match: 13. CDR1 is SGDLS, CDR2 YYNGEE, per germline.

The rearrangement uses TRBV6-1 and TRBJ1-1; 8 nucleotides agree with TRBD1. This CDR3 has 13 residues. Germline CDR1 is MNHNS and CDR2 is SASEGT. The ends lost 3 bases at V and 3 bases at J; junction bases unmatched: 0. DNA of the CDR3: TGTGCCAGCAGTGAGACAGGGGACACTGAAGCTTTCTTT. It specifies CASSETGDTEAFF.